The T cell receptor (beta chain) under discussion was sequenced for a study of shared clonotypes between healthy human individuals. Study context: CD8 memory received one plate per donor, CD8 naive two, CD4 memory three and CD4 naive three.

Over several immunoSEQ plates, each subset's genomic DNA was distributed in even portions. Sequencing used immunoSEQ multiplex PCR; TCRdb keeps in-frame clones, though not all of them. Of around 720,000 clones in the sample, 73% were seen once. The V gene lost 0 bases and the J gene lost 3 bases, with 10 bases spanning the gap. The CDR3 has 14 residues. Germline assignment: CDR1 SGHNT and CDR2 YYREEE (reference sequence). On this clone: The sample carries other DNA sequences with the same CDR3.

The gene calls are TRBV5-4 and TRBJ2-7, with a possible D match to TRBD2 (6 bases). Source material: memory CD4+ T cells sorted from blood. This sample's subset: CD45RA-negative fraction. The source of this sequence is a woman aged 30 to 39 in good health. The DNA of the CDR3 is TGTGCCAGCAGCTTGGTTGGCGGGGACTACGAGCAGTACTTC. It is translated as CASSLVGGDYEQYF.